Listed below are T cell receptor beta chains from one sample, sequenced in a study of cytomegalovirus exposure and HLA in healthy donors. Assay used: immunoSEQ multiplex PCR; TCRdb lists only in-frame clones, some missing. The sample shows about 160,000 clones, roughly 70% of them seen only once. Sequences were obtained from PBMCs. Every receptor here comes from a man aged 40-49 years in good health and CMV-seropositive. CDR3s include the opening cysteine and the closing phenylalanine or tryptophan. The D gene is left open where the match is weak. A clone size is listed for some rows: how often the clone was seen (once, few, many), or a class if it is expanded.

cdr3_nt | cdr3_aa | j_call | clone_size | d_call | v_call
TGTGCCTGGAGCTGGGAGGTCACCGGGGAGCTGTTTTTT | CAWSWEVTGELFF | TRBJ2-2 | - | - | TRBV30
TGTGCCAGCAGCTTAGAGCGGGCCGCCTACGAGCAGTACTTC | CASSLERAAYEQYF | TRBJ2-7 | few | - | TRBV7-2
TGTGCCAGCATACGGGGTAGGACAGGCGATGGCTACACCTTC | CASIRGRTGDGYTF | TRBJ1-2 | few | TRBD1 | TRBV7-9
TGTGCCAGCAGGGAGACAGCGACCTATGGCTACACCTTC | CASRETATYGYTF | TRBJ1-2 | - | - | TRBV6-5
TGTGCCACCAGCACAGAAAAGCGGGGGTCCTACGAGCAGTACTTC | CATSTEKRGSYEQYF | TRBJ2-7 | - | TRBD2 | TRBV15
TGTGCCAGCAGCCGCACCCAGGCCCCAGACACTGAAGCTTTCTTT | CASSRTQAPDTEAFF | TRBJ1-1 | - | - | TRBV6-6
TGTGCCAGCAGCCGGACAGGGGACACTGAAGCTTTCTTT | CASSRTGDTEAFF | TRBJ1-1 | - | TRBD1 | TRBV5-4
TGTGCCAGTAGTATGCAGGGGCGTTATGAGCAGTTCTTC | CASSMQGRYEQFF | TRBJ2-1 | - | - | TRBV19
TGCAGCGTTGCGGCCGTGGGGGGGGCGTCCGGGGAGCTGTTTTTT | CSVAAVGGASGELFF | TRBJ2-2 | - | - | TRBV29-1
TGCGCCAGCAGCGACCGTTGGGGGGGGAACACTGAAGCTTTCTTT | CASSDRWGGNTEAFF | TRBJ1-1 | - | - | TRBV5-1
TGTGCCAGCAGCTTGGGGGGGAATGGAAACACTGAAGCTTTCTTT | CASSLGGNGNTEAFF | TRBJ1-1 | - | - | TRBV7-9
TGTGCCAGCAGCTTACAGGGTCAGCCCCAGCATTTT | CASSLQGQPQHF | TRBJ1-5 | - | - | TRBV7-9
TGTGCCAGCGCGGTGACAGGGGGTTACAATGAGCAGTTCTTC | CASAVTGGYNEQFF | TRBJ2-1 | - | TRBD1 | TRBV25-1
TGTGCCAGCTCACCATACAGAAAATATGGCTACACCTTC | CASSPYRKYGYTF | TRBJ1-2 | - | - | TRBV18
TGTGCCAGTAGCCCGACTAGAAAAGAGACCCAGTACTTC | CASSPTRKETQYF | TRBJ2-5 | once | - | TRBV19
TGTGCCAGCAGTGAGGGTAGCGGGGGGGAGACCCAGTACTTC | CASSEGSGGETQYF | TRBJ2-5 | - | TRBD2 | TRBV2
TGCAGCGTCGATACAGGGGGCTACGAGCAGTACTTC | CSVDTGGYEQYF | TRBJ2-7 | few | TRBD1 | TRBV29-1
TGTGCCAGCAGCTTGACTAGCGGCATCACAGATACGCAGTATTTT | CASSLTSGITDTQYF | TRBJ2-3 | few | TRBD2 | TRBV7-8
TGTGCCAGCACTCGACAGGGCCCCTACGAGCAGTACTTC | CASTRQGPYEQYF | TRBJ2-7 | - | TRBD1 | TRBV6-1
TGCGCCAGCAGCCTAGACAGGGATCAAGAGACCCAGTACTTC | CASSLDRDQETQYF | TRBJ2-5 | - | TRBD1 | TRBV5-1
TGCGCCAGCAGCTTGGCGGACATAACAGGGGTATACGAGCAGTACTTC | CASSLADITGVYEQYF | TRBJ2-7 | - | TRBD1 | TRBV5-1
TGTGCCAGCTCAACGGGTGTCGGGACAGGGGGCGCAGCTTTCTTT | CASSTGVGTGGAAFF | TRBJ1-1 | - | TRBD1 | TRBV18
TGTGCCAGCAGCTCCCTATTGACAGGTACCTATGGCTACACCTTC | CASSSLLTGTYGYTF | TRBJ1-2 | - | - | TRBV5-4
TGTGCCTGGAGTGTAGGGGGGGTGGGTTACGAGCAGTACTTC | CAWSVGGVGYEQYF | TRBJ2-7 | - | - | TRBV30
TGTGCCAGCAGCCAAGCCGACAGAGCAACTAATGAAAAACTGTTTTTT | CASSQADRATNEKLFF | TRBJ1-4 | - | - | TRBV14
TGTGCCAGCAGCTTACGGCGAGGGAGACAAGAGACCCAGTACTTC | CASSLRRGRQETQYF | TRBJ2-5 | - | - | TRBV11-1
TGTGCCAGCAGCACATGGGACAGGGAAAAGGGGTTCGGCAATCAGCCCCAGCATTTT | CASSTWDREKGFGNQPQHF | TRBJ1-5 | - | - | TRBV21-1
TGTGCCAGCAGTGCCCAGGGACAGCCCCAAGAGACCCAGTACTTC | CASSAQGQPQETQYF | TRBJ2-5 | - | TRBD1 | TRBV25-1
TGCGCCAGCAGCCCGGGAGGAGGATATGGCTACACCTTC | CASSPGGGYGYTF | TRBJ1-2 | - | - | TRBV5-1
TGTGCCAGCAGCTTTACGACAGGGCGTCTGAACACTGAAGCTTTCTTT | CASSFTTGRLNTEAFF | TRBJ1-1 | - | TRBD1 | TRBV9
TGCGCCAGCAGCCAAGAGCGGACAGGAACTACTTACGAGCAGTACTTC | CASSQERTGTTYEQYF | TRBJ2-7 | few | TRBD1 | TRBV4-1
TGTGCCAGCAGCTTAGTGGGTCGCAGGGGGCAGCCCCAGCATTTT | CASSLVGRRGQPQHF | TRBJ1-5 | few | TRBD1 | TRBV7-9
TGTGCCAGCAGTGAATCTGAGGGTGTCTATGGCTACACCTTC | CASSESEGVYGYTF | TRBJ1-2 | - | - | TRBV25-1
TGTGCCAGCAGCATATCTAGCGCAGATACGCAGTATTTT | CASSISSADTQYF | TRBJ2-3 | - | - | TRBV5-6
TGTGCCAGCTCACCACCGCAGGGGACGGGGGAGCAGTACTTC | CASSPPQGTGEQYF | TRBJ2-7 | - | - | TRBV18
TGTGCCAGCAGCTTAATAGCGGGGGAATACACAGATACGCAGTATTTT | CASSLIAGEYTDTQYF | TRBJ2-3 | - | TRBD2 | TRBV7-3
TGCGCCAGCAGCCCTCTGGCGGCTAACTATGGCTACACCTTC | CASSPLAANYGYTF | TRBJ1-2 | - | - | TRBV4-3
TGTGCCAGCAGGCCAGATCAAAATTCACCCCTCCACTTT | CASRPDQNSPLHF | TRBJ1-6 | - | - | TRBV6-6
TGTGCCATCAGTGAGTCCGGCCAGGGAAGTCACACCTTC | CAISESGQGSHTF | TRBJ1-2 | once | - | TRBV10-3
TGTGCCAGCAGCGCCGCTAGCGGGGGGGCCAACAATGAGCAGTTCTTC | CASSAASGGANNEQFF | TRBJ2-1 | once | TRBD2 | TRBV6-4
TGTGCCAGCAGTGTGACAGGGGGAATAGGCAATCAGCCCCAGCATTTT | CASSVTGGIGNQPQHF | TRBJ1-5 | - | TRBD1 | TRBV5-6